This TCR beta chain originates from a study of T-cell memory formation after mild COVID-19. Study-level points and caveats: Among CD4+ contracting clones, most were CM and EM, and CD8+ ones EMRA. There was a balanced CD4/CD8 profile in clones contracting day 15 to 85, and later expanders leaned CD4+. Pre-infection memory harbored some responding clones, suggesting cross-reactive memory joined.

The CDR3 totals 14 residues. The V and J ends lost 0 bases and 6 bases respectively, with 8 bases between them. The germline gives CDR1 LGHNA, CDR2 YNFKEQ. A 5'RACE reaction primed in the constant segment made cDNA libraries of TCR alpha and TCR beta, and these carried sample barcodes and UMIs. TCRdb ran MiXCR on the 5' RACE reads and lists one entry per CDR3 protein. Among nearly 250,000 distinct CDR3 sequences listed, just over 15% were seen once. A note on this clonotype: Its antigen is as yet unknown.

The chain employs TRBV4-2 and TRBJ2-2; D unclear. Material for sequencing was PBMCs or a T cell subset sorted from them (not recorded which). This receptor was taken from an adult woman who had mild COVID-19 (a few samples of this study predate the infection). Cell type and time point are not known. Here the CDR3 reads CASSQDAASGELFF. CDR3 DNA sequence: TGTGCCAGCAGCCAAGATGCAGCTTCCGGGGAGCTGTTTTTT.